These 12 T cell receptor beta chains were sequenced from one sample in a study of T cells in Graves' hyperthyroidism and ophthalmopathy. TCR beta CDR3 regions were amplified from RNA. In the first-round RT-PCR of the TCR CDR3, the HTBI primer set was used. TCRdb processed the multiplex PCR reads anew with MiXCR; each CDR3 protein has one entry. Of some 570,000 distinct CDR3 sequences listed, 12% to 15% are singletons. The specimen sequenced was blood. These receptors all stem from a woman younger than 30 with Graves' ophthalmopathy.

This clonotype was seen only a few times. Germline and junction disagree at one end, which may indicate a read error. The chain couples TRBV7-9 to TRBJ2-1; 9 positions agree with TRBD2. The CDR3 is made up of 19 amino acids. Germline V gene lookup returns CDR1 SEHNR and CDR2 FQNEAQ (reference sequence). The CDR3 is CASSQDFDQIAGVSNEQFF. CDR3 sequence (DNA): TGCGCCAGCAGCCAAGATTTTGATCAGATAGCGGGAGTGTCCAATGAGCAGTTCTTC.

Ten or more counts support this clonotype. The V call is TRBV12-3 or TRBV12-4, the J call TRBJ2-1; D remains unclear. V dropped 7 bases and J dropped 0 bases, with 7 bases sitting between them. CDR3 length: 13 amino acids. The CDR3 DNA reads TGTGCCAGCACTTGGACCTCCTACAATGAGCAGTTCTTC. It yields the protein CASTWTSYNEQFF.

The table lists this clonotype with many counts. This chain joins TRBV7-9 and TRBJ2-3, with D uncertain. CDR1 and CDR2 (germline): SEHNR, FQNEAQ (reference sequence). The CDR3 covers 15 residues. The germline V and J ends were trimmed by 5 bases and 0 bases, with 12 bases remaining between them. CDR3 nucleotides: TGTGCCAGCAGCCTCGACCTAACCAGCACAGATACGCAGTATTTT. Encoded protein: CASSLDLTSTDTQYF.

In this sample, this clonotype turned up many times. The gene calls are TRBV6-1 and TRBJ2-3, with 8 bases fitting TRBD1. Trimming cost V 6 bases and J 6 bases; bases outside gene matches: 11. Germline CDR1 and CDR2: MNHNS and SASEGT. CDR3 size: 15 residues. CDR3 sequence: CASSAGQGWRDTQYF. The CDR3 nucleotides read TGTGCCAGCAGCGCTGGACAGGGATGGAGGGATACGCAGTATTTT.

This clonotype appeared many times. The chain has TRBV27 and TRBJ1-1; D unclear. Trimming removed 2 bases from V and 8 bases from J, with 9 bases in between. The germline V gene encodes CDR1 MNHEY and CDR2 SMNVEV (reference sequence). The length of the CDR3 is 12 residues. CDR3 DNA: TGTGCCAGCAGTTTAATGGGCAGGGAAGCTTTCTTT. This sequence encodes CASSLMGREAFF.

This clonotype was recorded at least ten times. The CDR3 loop is CASSDPDEHYGYTF. As DNA, the CDR3 is TGTGCCAGCAGCGACCCGGACGAGCACTATGGCTACACCTTC. The gene calls are TRBV12-3 or TRBV12-4 and TRBJ1-2, with D unresolved. The CDR3 is 14 residues long. V was pared by 6 bases and J by 3 bases, with 14 bases between.

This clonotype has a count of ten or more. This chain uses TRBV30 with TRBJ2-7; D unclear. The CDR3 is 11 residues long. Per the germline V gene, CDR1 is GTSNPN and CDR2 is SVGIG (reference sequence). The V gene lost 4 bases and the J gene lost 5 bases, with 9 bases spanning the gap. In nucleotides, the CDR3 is TGTGCCTGGACCCAAATTAACGAGCAGTACTTC. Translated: CAWTQINEQYF.

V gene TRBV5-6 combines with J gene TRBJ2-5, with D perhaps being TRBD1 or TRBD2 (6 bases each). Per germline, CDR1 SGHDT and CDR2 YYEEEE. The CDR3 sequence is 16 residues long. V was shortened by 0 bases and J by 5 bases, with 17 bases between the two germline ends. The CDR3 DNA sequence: TGTGCCAGCAGCTTGGGACCCACAGGGAGCGGGGAGACCCAGTACTTC. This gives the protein CASSLGPTGSGETQYF. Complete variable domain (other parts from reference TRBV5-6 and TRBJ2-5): DAGVTQSPTHLIKTRGQQVTLRCSPKSGHDTVSWYQQALGQGPQFIFQYYEEEERQRGNFPDRFSGHQFPNYSSELNVNALLLGDSALYLCASSLGPTGSGETQYFGPGTRLLVL.

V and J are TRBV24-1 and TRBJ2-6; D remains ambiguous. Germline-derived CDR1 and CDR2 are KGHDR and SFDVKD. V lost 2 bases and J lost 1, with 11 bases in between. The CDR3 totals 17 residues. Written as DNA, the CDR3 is TGTGCCACCAGTGATTCGAAATGGCCTTCTGGGGCCAACGTCCTGACTTTC. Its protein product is CATSDSKWPSGANVLTF.

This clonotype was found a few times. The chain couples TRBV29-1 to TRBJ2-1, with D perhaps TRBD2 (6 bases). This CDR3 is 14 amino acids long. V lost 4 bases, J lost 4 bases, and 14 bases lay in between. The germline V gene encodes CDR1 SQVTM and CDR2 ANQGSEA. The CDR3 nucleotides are TGCAGCGTTGCAACGGCGGGATGGTACAATGAGCAGTTCTTC. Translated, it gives CSVATAGWYNEQFF.

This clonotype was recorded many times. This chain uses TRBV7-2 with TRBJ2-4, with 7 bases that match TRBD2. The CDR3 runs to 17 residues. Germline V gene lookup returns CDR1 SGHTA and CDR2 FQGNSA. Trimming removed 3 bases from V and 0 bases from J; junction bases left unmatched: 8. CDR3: CASSFWGGRGAKNIQYF. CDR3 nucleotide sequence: TGTGCCAGCAGCTTTTGGGGAGGGAGAGGAGCCAAAAACATTCAGTACTTC.

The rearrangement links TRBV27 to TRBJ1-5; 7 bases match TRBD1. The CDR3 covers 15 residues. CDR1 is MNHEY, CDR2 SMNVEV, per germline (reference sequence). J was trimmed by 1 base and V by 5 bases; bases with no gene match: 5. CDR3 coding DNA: TGTGCCAGCAGTCCGACGGGACAGAGCAATCAGCCCCAGCATTTT. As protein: CASSPTGQSNQPQHF.